This TCR beta chain was captured in a study of blood T cell repertoires in COVID-19. Study-level information: In each case, the material was cDNA or gDNA derived from T cells, B-cell-depleted T cells, or PBMCs.

V lost 7 bases and J lost 2; bases outside the gene matches: 10. The CDR3 spans 17 residues. In germline, CDR1 is LNHDA, CDR2 SQIVND (reference sequence). The assay was immunoSEQ multiplex PCR, and TCRdb's table has in-frame clones only and misses some. The profile shows 150,000 to 200,000 clones, approximately 87% of them singletons. The V and J genes are TRBV19 and TRBJ2-6; TRBD1 agrees at 8 bases. The receptor was isolated from a woman between 65 and 79 years old with COVID-19, enrolled during active disease. The specimen was peripheral blood. CDR3 in DNA: TGTGCCAGTATCAAGCACTTGACAGGGGCTGGGGCCAACGTCCTGACTTTC. It yields the protein CASIKHLTGAGANVLTF.